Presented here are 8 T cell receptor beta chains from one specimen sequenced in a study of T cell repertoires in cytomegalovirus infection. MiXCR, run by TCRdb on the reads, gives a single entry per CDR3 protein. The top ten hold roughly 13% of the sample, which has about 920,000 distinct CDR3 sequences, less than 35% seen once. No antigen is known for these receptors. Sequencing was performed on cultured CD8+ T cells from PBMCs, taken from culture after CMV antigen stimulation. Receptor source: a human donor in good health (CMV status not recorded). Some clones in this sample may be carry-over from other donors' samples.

DNA of the CDR3: TGCAGTGGTAATGGCGGGTCCGTGGAGACCCAGTACTTC. It yields the protein CSGNGGSVETQYF. The chain couples TRBV20-1 to TRBJ2-5, with D perhaps TRBD2 (5 bases). The CDR3 length is 13 residues. Germline assignment: CDR1 DFQATT and CDR2 SNEGSKA (reference sequence). V was trimmed by 7 bases and J by 5 bases, leaving 17 bases between them.

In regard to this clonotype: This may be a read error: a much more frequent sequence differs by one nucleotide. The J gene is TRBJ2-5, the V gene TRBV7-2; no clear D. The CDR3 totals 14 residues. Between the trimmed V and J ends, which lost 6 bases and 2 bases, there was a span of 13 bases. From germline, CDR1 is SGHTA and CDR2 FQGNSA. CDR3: CASRLTVGQETQYF. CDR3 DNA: TGTGCCAGCAGGCTCACAGTGGGTCAAGAGACCCAGTACTTC.

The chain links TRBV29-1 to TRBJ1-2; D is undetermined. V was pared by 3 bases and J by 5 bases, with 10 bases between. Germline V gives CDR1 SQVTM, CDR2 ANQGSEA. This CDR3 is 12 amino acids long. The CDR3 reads CSVDKGPYGYTF. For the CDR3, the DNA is TGCAGCGTTGATAAGGGCCCATATGGCTACACCTTC. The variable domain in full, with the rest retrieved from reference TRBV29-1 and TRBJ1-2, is SAVISQKPSRDICQRGTSLTIQCQVDSQVTMMFWYRQQPGQSLTLIATANQGSEATYESGFVIDKFPISRPNLTFSTLTVSNMSPEDSSIYLCSVDKGPYGYTFGSGTRLTVV.

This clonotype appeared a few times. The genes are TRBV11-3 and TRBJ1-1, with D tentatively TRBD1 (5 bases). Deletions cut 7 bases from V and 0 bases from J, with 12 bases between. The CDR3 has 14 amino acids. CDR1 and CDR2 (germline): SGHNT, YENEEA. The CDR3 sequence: CASKVEGMNTEAFF. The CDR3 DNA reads TGTGCCAGCAAAGTGGAGGGGATGAACACTGAAGCTTTCTTT.

In DNA, the CDR3 is TGTGCCAGCAGCTACTTACCTCCGGGACATTCCTCTGGAAACACCATATATTTT. It encodes CASSYLPPGHSSGNTIYF. The chain combines TRBV7-9 with TRBJ1-3; perhaps TRBD1 as D (6 bases). V lost 4 bases and J 0 bases, leaving 19 bases between the germline ends. This CDR3 is 18 amino acids long. Germline V gene sequence: CDR1 SEHNR, CDR2 FQNEAQ (reference sequence).

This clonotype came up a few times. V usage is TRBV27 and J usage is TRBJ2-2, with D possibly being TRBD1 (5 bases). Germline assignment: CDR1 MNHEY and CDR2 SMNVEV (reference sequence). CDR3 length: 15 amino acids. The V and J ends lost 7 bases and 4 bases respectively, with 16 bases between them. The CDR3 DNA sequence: TGTGCCAGCACCAATTCAGGGTTGGGCACCGGGGAGCTGTTTTTT. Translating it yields CASTNSGLGTGELFF.

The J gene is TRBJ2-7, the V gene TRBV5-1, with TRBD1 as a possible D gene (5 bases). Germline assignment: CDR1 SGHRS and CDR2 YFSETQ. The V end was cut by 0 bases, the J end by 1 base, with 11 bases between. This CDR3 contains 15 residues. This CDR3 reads CASSLAQGMSYEQYF. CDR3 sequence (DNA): TGCGCCAGCAGCTTGGCCCAGGGAATGTCCTACGAGCAGTACTTC.

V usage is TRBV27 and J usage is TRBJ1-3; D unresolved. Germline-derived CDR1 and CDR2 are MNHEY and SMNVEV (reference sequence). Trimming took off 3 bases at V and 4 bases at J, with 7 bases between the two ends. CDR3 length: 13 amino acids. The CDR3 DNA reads TGTGCCAGCAGTTTCTCGACAGGAAACACCATATATTTT. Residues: CASSFSTGNTIYF.